These 26 T cell receptor beta chains were all obtained from the same sample, sequenced in a study of shared clonotypes between healthy human individuals. Sequencing was performed with immunoSEQ multiplex PCR; in TCRdb, only in-frame clones are kept and a portion is missing. The sample comprises approximately 2.4 million clones, roughly 95% of which are singletons, and around 0.13% rests with the top ten. The sequenced material came from naive CD4+ T cells sorted from blood. Subset described: CD45RA+ positively selected. These receptors all come from a man aged 18-30 years in good health.

The gene calls are TRBV7-2 and TRBJ1-6; the D gene is possibly TRBD1 (5 bases). There are 15 residues in the CDR3. V was cut by 5 bases and J by 8 bases, with 16 bases left in between. Germline V gene sequence: CDR1 SGHTA, CDR2 FQGNSA. The CDR3 DNA is TGTGCCAGCAGCCTAGAGGGGCACATCGATTCACCCCTCCACTTT. Translating gives CASSLEGHIDSPLHF.

The CDR3 sequence is CASSDPGTGSTEAFF. CDR3 coding DNA: TGTGCCAGCAGTGACCCCGGGACAGGGTCGACTGAAGCTTTCTTT. The chain combines TRBV6-6 with TRBJ1-1; 9 nucleotides match TRBD1. The trim removed 5 bases at V and 5 bases at J, leaving 9 bases unmatched. This CDR3 has 15 amino acids. CDR1 and CDR2 (germline): MNHNY, SVGAGI (reference sequence).

This clone was picked up a small number of times. J is TRBJ1-1 and V is TRBV5-1; 7 bases line up with TRBD1. The germline V gene has CDR1 SGHRS and CDR2 YFSETQ. The CDR3 consists of 14 residues. With 6 bases clipped from V and 5 bases from J, the junction kept 10 bases outside the gene matches. The CDR3 reads CASTSQGMVTEAFF. The CDR3 DNA sequence: TGCGCCAGCACGTCACAGGGGATGGTGACTGAAGCTTTCTTT.

V and J are TRBV28 and TRBJ2-4; D gene uncertain. From germline, CDR1 is MDHEN and CDR2 SYDVKM. The V end was cut by 5 bases, the J end by 7 bases, with 9 bases between. The CDR3 is 12 amino acids. CDR3: CASSPDVNIQYF. CDR3 in DNA: TGTGCCAGCAGTCCCGACGTTAACATTCAGTACTTC.

V gene TRBV30 combines with J gene TRBJ1-4; possible D gene TRBD1, 6 bases. The CDR3 is 16 residues long. The germline CDR1 and CDR2 sequences are GTSNPN and SVGIG (reference sequence). V lost 3 bases and J lost 7, with 21 bases in between. For the CDR3, the DNA is TGTGCCTGGAGCGACAGGCTTCCGTCGTGGGGTGAAAAACTGTTTTTT. It translates to CAWSDRLPSWGEKLFF.

The chain recombines TRBV18 with TRBJ2-7; 8 bases are shared with TRBD1. CDR1 KGHSH and CDR2 LQKENI come from the germline V gene. The V gene end was trimmed by 2 bases and the J gene end by 7 bases; junction bases not matched to a gene: 10. The CDR3 contains 15 residues. The CDR3 DNA sequence: TGTGCCAGCTCACCAGATCACAGGGGGAGCGGGGAGCAGTACTTC. Residues: CASSPDHRGSGEQYF.

This clone was recorded once. The chain has TRBV30 and TRBJ1-3; D gene uncertain. Germline CDR1 and CDR2: GTSNPN and SVGIG (reference sequence). Trimming pared 4 bases from V and 0 bases from J, leaving 7 bases between. The CDR3 length is 13 residues. CDR3 in amino acids: CAWTSLSGNTIYF. As DNA, the CDR3 is TGTGCCTGGACCTCCCTCTCTGGAAACACCATATATTTT.

The genes are TRBV5-4 and TRBJ2-5, with 7 bases lining up with TRBD2. Trimming removed 4 bases from V and 6 bases from J; junction bases left unmatched: 12. The CDR3 runs to 15 residues. CDR1 and CDR2 (germline): SGHNT, YYREEE (reference sequence). The CDR3 region is CASSPRGGGAKTQYF. DNA of the CDR3: TGTGCCAGCAGCCCCCGGGGCGGGGGTGCGAAGACCCAGTACTTC. Full variable domain (remainder filled in from reference TRBV5-4 and TRBJ2-5): ETGVTQSPTHLIKTRGQQVTLRCSSQSGHNTVSWYQQALGQGPQFIFQYYREEENGRGNFPPRFSGLQFPNYSSELNVNALELDDSALYLCASSPRGGGAKTQYFGPGTRLLVL.

This chain links TRBV10-3 with TRBJ2-3, with D possibly being TRBD2 (6 bases). The V and J ends lost 4 bases and 0 bases respectively, with 17 bases between them. Germline CDR1 ENHRY, CDR2 SYGVKD. CDR3 length: 17 residues. CDR3 sequence reads: CAISGSGPELSTDTQYF. CDR3 DNA sequence: TGTGCCATCAGTGGTAGCGGCCCAGAGCTTAGCACAGATACGCAGTATTTT.

The V and J genes are TRBV6-1 and TRBJ2-7; D is undetermined. The CDR3 totals 12 residues. Germline loops: CDR1 MNHNS, CDR2 SASEGT. V gave up 0 bases and J gave up 5 bases, with 5 bases separating them. The CDR3 DNA reads as TGTGCCAGCAGTGAAGCTTGGCACGAGCAGTACTTC. This translates into CASSEAWHEQYF.

The chain carries TRBV7-2 and TRBJ1-1, with D unclear. CDR1 is SGHTA, CDR2 FQGNSA, per germline. V shed 5 bases and J shed 1 base, with 14 bases lying between them. This CDR3 spans 15 amino acids. CDR3 sequence reads: CASSPLRGRNTEAFF. As DNA, the CDR3 is TGTGCCAGCAGCCCCCTCCGAGGGCGGAACACTGAAGCTTTCTTT.

This chain connects TRBV2 to TRBJ2-2; 10 bases are shared with TRBD2. This CDR3 is built from 16 residues. The V segment lost 3 bases and the J segment 2 bases; nucleotides outside the gene matches: 3. Germline V CDR1 and CDR2: SNHLY, FYNNEI. The CDR3 protein is CASSETSGLNTGELFF. CDR3 coding DNA: TGTGCCAGCAGTGAGACTAGCGGGCTAAACACCGGGGAGCTGTTTTTT.

For this clone: The sample carries other DNA sequences with the same CDR3. The chain employs TRBV10-3 and TRBJ2-7, with D uncertain. CDR1 and CDR2 (germline): ENHRY, SYGVKD. This CDR3 has 12 residues. Between the trimmed V and J ends, which lost 7 bases and 0 bases, there was a span of 7 bases. CDR3 in amino acids: CAIKGPSYEQYF. For the CDR3, the DNA is TGTGCCATCAAAGGGCCCTCCTACGAGCAGTACTTC.

On this clone itself: The same CDR3 is also encoded by other DNA sequences in this sample. The chain recombines TRBV19 with TRBJ2-5; D might be TRBD2 (6 bases). Germline assignment: CDR1 LNHDA and CDR2 SQIVND (reference sequence). The CDR3 covers 13 residues. Between the trimmed V and J ends, which lost 1 base and 5 bases, there was a span of 8 bases. The DNA for the CDR3 is TGTGCCAGTAGTATAGGCGGGGTGGAGACCCAGTACTTC. Translating gives CASSIGGVETQYF.

The chain is built from TRBV6-5 and TRBJ2-7; D remains ambiguous. With 0 bases removed from V and 0 bases from J, the gap between germline ends came to 12 bases. The germline gives CDR1 MNHEY, CDR2 SVGAGI. CDR3 length equals 16 residues. As DNA, the CDR3 is TGTGCCAGCAGTTACTCAGGCGCCTTGGGCTCCTACGAGCAGTACTTC. Translation gives CASSYSGALGSYEQYF.

The rearrangement uses TRBV13 and TRBJ2-3; 7 positions agree with TRBD2. Losses at the gene ends were 2 bases for V and 4 bases for J; bases not matched to a gene: 12. The CDR3 runs 17 residues. Germline values: CDR1 PRHDT, CDR2 FYEKMQ (reference sequence). The DNA of the CDR3 is TGTGCCAGCAGCTTAAAGGCTAGCGGCGTGATAGCAGATACGCAGTATTTT. Translating it yields CASSLKASGVIADTQYF.

The chain uses TRBV5-8 and TRBJ2-3; D gene ambiguous. CDR1 and CDR2 from the germline V gene are SGHTS and YDEGEE. The CDR3 runs to 14 residues. Between the trimmed V and J ends, which lost 5 bases and 3 bases, there was a span of 13 bases. This chain's CDR3 is CASSTGRKTDTQYF. Written as DNA, the CDR3 is TGTGCCAGCAGTACCGGACGAAAAACAGATACGCAGTATTTT.

The V gene is TRBV18, the J gene TRBJ1-4, with TRBD1 as a possible D gene (6 bases). The CDR3 is 15 residues long. CDR1 and CDR2 (germline): KGHSH, LQKENI. Trimming took off 3 bases at V and 7 bases at J, with 15 bases between the two ends. DNA for the CDR3: TGTGCCAGCTCACCCGGACAGACCTTTGCTGAAAAACTGTTTTTT. It yields the protein CASSPGQTFAEKLFF.

In this sample, this clone turned up once. The chain is built from TRBV6-1 and TRBJ1-6; D remains unclear. The germline gives CDR1 MNHNS, CDR2 SASEGT. Trimming stripped 5 bases from V and 13 bases from J, with 15 bases between. This CDR3 contains 13 residues. CDR3 sequence (DNA): TGTGCCAGCAGTACAAAATTGCTGTCGCCCCTCCACTTT. Translating gives CASSTKLLSPLHF.

The CDR3 nucleotides read TGTGCCAGCAGTTCCTACATTGGACAGGCCTACGAGCAGTACTTC. The encoded protein is CASSSYIGQAYEQYF. The chain links TRBV6-6 to TRBJ2-7, with TRBD1 identical over 7 bases. Looked up from germline, CDR1 is MNHNY and CDR2 is SVGAGI (reference sequence). V shed 4 bases, J shed 2 bases, and the junction held 8 bases outside the gene matches. The CDR3 length is 15 residues.

The rearrangement joins TRBV11-2 to TRBJ1-5; D is undetermined. V gave up 2 bases and J gave up 7 bases, with 9 bases separating them. Germline V gene sequence: CDR1 SGHAT, CDR2 FQNNGV. The CDR3 is made up of 13 amino acids. CDR3 residues: CASSLSSGQPQHF. CDR3 DNA sequence: TGTGCCAGCAGCTTATCATCCGGACAGCCCCAGCATTTT.

The rearrangement uses TRBV5-7 and TRBJ1-3; D gene ambiguous. TRBV5-7 is an ORF; its function is uncertain. CDR3 length: 15 residues. Trimming removed 4 bases at V and 0 bases at J, with 11 bases between. This CDR3 reads CASSPDVHSGNTIYF. The CDR3 DNA reads as TGTGCCAGCAGCCCGGACGTCCACTCTGGAAACACCATATATTTT.

J is TRBJ1-4 and V is TRBV6-6, with TRBD1 as a possible D gene (5 bases). The germline CDR1 and CDR2 sequences are MNHNY and SVGAGI (reference sequence). The CDR3 totals 14 residues. Trimming removed 6 bases at V and 2 bases at J, with 10 bases between. The CDR3 nucleotides read TGTGCCAGCAGGATACGGGGGACTAATGAAAAACTGTTTTTT. This encodes CASRIRGTNEKLFF.

The gene calls are TRBV5-8 and TRBJ2-4; D is perhaps TRBD1 (5 bases). Trimming pared 4 bases from V and 0 bases from J, leaving 11 bases between. The CDR3 runs 15 residues. The germline CDR1 and CDR2 sequences are SGHTS and YDEGEE. CDR3 sequence: CASSTDTIAKNIQYF. The CDR3 bases are TGTGCCAGCAGCACGGACACGATAGCCAAAAACATTCAGTACTTC.

The J gene is TRBJ1-5, the V gene TRBV6-5; D might be TRBD1 (5 bases). Trimming took 1 base from V and 2 from J, leaving 9 bases between them. Germline CDR1 and CDR2: MNHEY and SVGAGI. The CDR3 runs 15 residues. CDR3 coding DNA: TGTGCCAGCAGTTACTTAGGGGTTGGCAATCAGCCCCAGCATTTT. Its protein product is CASSYLGVGNQPQHF.

J is TRBJ2-5 and V is TRBV21-1; TRBD1, the D gene given by the table, was not confirmed from the DNA. TRBV21-1 is a pseudogene locus. There are 15 residues in the CDR3. The CDR3 region has the DNA TGTGCCAGCAACAAAATGGGACAGGGCCCAGAGACCCAGTACTTC. Translated: CASNKMGQGPETQYF.